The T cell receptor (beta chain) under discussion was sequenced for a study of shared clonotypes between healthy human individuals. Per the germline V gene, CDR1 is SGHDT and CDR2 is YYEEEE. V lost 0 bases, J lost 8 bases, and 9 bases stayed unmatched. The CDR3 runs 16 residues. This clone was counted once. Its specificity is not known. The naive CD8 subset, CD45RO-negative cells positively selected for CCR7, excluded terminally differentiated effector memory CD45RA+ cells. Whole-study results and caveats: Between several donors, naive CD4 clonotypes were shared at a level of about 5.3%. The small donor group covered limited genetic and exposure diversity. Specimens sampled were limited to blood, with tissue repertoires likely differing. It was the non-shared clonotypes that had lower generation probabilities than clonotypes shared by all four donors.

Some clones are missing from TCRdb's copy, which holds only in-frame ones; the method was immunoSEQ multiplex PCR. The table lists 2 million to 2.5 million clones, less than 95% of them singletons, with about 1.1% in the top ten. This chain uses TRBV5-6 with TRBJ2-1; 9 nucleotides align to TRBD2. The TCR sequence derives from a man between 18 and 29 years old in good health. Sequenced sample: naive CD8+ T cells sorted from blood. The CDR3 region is CASSLATSGHWDEQFF. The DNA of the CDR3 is TGTGCCAGCAGCTTGGCGACTAGCGGACATTGGGATGAGCAGTTCTTC.